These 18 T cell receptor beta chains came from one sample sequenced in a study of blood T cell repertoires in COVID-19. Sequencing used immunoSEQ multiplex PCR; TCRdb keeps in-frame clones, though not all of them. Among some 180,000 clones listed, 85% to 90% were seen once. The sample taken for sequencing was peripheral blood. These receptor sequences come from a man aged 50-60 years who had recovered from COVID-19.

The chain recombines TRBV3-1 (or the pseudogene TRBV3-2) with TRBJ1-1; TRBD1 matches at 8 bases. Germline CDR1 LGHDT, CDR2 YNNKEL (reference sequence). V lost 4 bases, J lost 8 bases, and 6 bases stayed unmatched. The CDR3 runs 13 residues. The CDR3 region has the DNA TGTGCCAGCAGCCCCTCGCGACAGGGGGAAGCTTTCTTT. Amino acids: CASSPSRQGEAFF.

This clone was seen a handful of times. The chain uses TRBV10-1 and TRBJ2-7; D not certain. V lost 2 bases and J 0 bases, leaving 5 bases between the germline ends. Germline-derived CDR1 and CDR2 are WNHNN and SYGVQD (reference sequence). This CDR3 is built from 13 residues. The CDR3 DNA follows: TGCGCCAGCAGTGAGGCAGGCTCCTACGAGCAGTACTTC. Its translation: CASSEAGSYEQYF.

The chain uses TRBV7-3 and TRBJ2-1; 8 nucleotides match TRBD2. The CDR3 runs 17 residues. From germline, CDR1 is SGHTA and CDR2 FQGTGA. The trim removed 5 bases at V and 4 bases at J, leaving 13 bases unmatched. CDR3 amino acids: CASSKTGERGSYNEQFF. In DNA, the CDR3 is TGTGCCAGCAGCAAGACGGGTGAGCGGGGGTCTTACAATGAGCAGTTCTTC.

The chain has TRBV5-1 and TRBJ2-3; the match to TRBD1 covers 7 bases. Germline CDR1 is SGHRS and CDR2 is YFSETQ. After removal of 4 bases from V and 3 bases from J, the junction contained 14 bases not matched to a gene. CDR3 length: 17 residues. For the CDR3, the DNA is TGCGCCAGCAGCATCGACTTCAGGGGGACGGGAACAGATACGCAGTATTTT. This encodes CASSIDFRGTGTDTQYF.

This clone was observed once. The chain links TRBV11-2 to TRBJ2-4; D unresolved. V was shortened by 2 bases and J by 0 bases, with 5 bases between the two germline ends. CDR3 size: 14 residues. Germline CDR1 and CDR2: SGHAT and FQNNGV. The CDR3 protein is CASSLTGAKNIQYF. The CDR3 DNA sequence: TGTGCCAGCAGCTTAACCGGAGCCAAAAACATTCAGTACTTC.

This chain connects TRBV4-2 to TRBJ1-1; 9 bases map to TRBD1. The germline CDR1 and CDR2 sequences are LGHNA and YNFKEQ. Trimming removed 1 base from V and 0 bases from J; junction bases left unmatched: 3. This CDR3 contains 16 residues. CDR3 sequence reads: CASSQVTGGLNTEAFF. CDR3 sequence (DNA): TGTGCCAGCAGCCAAGTGACAGGGGGTTTGAACACTGAAGCTTTCTTT.

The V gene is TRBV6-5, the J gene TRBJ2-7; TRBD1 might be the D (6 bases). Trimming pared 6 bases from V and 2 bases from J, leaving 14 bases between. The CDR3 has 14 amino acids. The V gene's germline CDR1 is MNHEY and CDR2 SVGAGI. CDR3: CASSRHREPYEQYF. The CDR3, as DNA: TGTGCCAGCAGCCGACACAGGGAGCCCTACGAGCAGTACTTC.

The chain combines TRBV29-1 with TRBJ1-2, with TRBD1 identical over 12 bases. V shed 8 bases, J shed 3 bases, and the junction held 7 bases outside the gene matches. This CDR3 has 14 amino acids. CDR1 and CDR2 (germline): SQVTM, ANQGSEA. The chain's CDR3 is CSLKGTGGDYGYTF. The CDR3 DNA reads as TGCAGCCTAAAAGGGACAGGGGGCGACTATGGCTACACCTTC.

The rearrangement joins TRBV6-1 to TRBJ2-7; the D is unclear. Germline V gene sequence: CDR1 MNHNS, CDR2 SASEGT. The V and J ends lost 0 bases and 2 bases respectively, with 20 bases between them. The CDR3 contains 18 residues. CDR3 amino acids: CASSEALRGSQATYEQYF. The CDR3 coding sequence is TGTGCCAGCAGTGAAGCGCTTCGAGGCAGCCAAGCGACCTACGAGCAGTACTTC.

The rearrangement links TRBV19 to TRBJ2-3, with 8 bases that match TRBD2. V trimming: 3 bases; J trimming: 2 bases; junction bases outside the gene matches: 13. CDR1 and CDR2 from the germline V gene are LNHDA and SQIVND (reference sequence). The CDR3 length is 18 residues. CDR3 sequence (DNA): TGTGCCAGTAGTATGAAGTCGTATAAGCGGGGGAACACAGATACGCAGTATTTT. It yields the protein CASSMKSYKRGNTDTQYF.

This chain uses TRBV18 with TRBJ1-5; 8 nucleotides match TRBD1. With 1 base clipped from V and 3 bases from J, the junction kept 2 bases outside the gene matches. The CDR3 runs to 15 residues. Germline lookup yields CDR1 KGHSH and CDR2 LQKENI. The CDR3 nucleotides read TGTGCCAGCTCACCACGACAGGGGAACAATCAGCCCCAGCATTTT. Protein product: CASSPRQGNNQPQHF.

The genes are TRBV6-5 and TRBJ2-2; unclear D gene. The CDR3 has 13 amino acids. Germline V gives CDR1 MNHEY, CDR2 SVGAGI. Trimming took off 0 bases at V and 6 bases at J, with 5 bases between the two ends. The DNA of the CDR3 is TGTGCCAGCAGTTACTCCCATGCCGGGGAGCTGTTTTTT. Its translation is CASSYSHAGELFF.

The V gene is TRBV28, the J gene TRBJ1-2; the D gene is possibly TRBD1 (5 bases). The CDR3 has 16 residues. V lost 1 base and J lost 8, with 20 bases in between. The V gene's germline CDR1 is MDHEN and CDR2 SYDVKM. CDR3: CASSLFSTAQLGGYTF. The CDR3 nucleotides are TGTGCCAGCAGTTTATTCTCGACAGCTCAGCTGGGCGGCTACACCTTC.

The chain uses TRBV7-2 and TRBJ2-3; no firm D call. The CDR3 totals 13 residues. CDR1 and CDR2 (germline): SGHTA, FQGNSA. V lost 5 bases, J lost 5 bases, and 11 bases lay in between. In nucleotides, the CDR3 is TGTGCCAGCAGCATGCTGGCCAGAGATACGCAGTATTTT. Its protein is CASSMLARDTQYF.

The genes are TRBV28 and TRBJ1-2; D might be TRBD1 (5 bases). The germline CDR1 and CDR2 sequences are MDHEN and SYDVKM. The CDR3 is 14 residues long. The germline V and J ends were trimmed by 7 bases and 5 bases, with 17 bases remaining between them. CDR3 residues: CASTEVGGGYGYTF. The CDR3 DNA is TGTGCCAGCACCGAGGTCGGGGGGGGATATGGCTACACCTTC.

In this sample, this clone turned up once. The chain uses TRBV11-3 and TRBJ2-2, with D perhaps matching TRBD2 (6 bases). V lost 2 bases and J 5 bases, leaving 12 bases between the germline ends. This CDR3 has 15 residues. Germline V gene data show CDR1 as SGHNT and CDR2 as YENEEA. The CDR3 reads CASSLTRGSTGELFF. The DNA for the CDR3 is TGTGCCAGCAGCTTAACCCGGGGGAGTACCGGGGAGCTGTTTTTT.

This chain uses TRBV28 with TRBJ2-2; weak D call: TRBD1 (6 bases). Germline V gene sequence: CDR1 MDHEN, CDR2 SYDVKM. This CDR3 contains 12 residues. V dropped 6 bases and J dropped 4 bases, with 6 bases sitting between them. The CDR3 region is CASRTGTGELFF. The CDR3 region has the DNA TGTGCCAGCAGGACAGGCACCGGGGAGCTGTTTTTT. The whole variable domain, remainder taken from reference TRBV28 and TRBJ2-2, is DVKVTQSSRYLVKRTGEKVFLECVQDMDHENMFWYRQDPGLGLRLIYFSYDVKMKEKGDIPEGYSVSREKKERFSLILESASTNQTSMYLCASRTGTGELFFGEGSRLTVL.

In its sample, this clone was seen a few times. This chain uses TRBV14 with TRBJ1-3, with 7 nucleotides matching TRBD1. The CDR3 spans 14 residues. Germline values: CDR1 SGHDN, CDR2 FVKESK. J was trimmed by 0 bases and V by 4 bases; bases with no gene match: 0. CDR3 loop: CASSPGGSGNTIYF. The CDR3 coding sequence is TGTGCCAGCAGCCCAGGGGGCTCTGGAAACACCATATATTTT. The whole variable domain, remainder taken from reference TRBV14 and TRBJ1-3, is EAGVTQFPSHSVIEKGQTVTLRCDPISGHDNLYWYRRVMGKEIKFLLHFVKESKQDESGMPNNRFLAERTGGTYSTLKVQPAELEDSGVYFCASSPGGSGNTIYFGEGSWLTVV.